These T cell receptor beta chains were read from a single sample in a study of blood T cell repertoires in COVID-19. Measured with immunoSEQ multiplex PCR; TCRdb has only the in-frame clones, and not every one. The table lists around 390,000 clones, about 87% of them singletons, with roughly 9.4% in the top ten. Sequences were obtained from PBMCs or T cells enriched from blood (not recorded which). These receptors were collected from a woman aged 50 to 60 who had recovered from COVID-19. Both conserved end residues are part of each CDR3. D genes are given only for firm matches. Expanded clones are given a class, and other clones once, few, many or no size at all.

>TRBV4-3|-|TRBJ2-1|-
CASSREPTGMVNEQFF
TGCGCCAGCAGCCGGGAACCAACAGGGATGGTAAATGAGCAGTTCTTC
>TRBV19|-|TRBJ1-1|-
CASSMRREGTEAFF
TGTGCCAGTAGTATGCGCAGGGAAGGAACTGAAGCTTTCTTT
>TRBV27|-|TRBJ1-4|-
CASSPTLATNEKLFF
TGTGCCAGCAGCCCCACGCTAGCAACTAATGAAAAACTGTTTTTT
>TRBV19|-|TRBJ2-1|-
CASSGGGRNEQFF
TGTGCCAGTAGTGGGGGGGGCAGGAATGAGCAGTTCTTC
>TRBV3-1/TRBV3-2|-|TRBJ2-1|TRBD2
CASSQDVGLAGGNEQFF
TGTGCCAGCAGCCAAGATGTAGGACTAGCGGGGGGAAATGAGCAGTTCTTC
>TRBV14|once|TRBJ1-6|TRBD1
CASSLSGQGPLHF
TGTGCCAGCAGCCTTTCGGGACAGGGACCCCTCCACTTT
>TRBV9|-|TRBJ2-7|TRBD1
CASSVGDREWNEQYF
TGTGCCAGCAGCGTTGGGGACAGGGAGTGGAACGAGCAGTACTTC
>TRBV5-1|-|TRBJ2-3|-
CASSSGTQWGTDTQYF
TGCGCCAGCAGCTCCGGGACTCAATGGGGAACAGATACGCAGTATTTT
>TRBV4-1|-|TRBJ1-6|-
CASSSRDTGNSPLHF
TGCGCCAGCAGCAGCCGGGACACGGGGAATTCACCCCTCCACTTT
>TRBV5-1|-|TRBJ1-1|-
CASSLERGARTEAFF
TGCGCCAGCAGCTTGGAGCGGGGCGCGAGGACTGAAGCTTTCTTT
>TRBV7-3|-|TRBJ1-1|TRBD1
CASQPGTVNTEAFF
TGTGCCAGCCAGCCTGGGACAGTGAACACTGAAGCTTTCTTT
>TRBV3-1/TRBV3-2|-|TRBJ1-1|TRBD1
CASSQRQGSEAFF
TGTGCCAGCAGCCAAAGACAGGGGTCTGAAGCTTTCTTT
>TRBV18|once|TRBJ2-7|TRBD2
CASSPMTSGHEQYF
TGTGCCAGCTCCCCGATGACTAGCGGCCACGAGCAGTACTTC
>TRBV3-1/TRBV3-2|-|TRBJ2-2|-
CASSPGLSGAGELFF
TGTGCCAGCAGCCCCGGCCTTTCAGGGGCCGGGGAGCTGTTTTTT
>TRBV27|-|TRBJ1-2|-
CASSDRRANYGYTF
TGTGCCAGCAGCGACAGGAGAGCTAACTATGGCTACACCTTC
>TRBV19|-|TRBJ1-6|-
CASRDLFRGNSPLHF
TGTGCCTCCCGGGACCTATTCCGGGGGAATTCACCCCTCCACTTT
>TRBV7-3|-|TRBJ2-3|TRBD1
CASSATGTGSDTQYF
TGTGCCAGCAGCGCGACCGGGACAGGGTCCGATACGCAGTATTTT
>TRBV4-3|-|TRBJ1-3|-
CASSQEDLRASSSGNTIYF
TGCGCCAGCAGCCAAGAGGACTTAAGGGCATCAAGCTCTGGAAACACCATATATTTT
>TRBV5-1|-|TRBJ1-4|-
CASSPAQGNEKLFF
TGCGCCAGCAGCCCTGCCCAGGGGAATGAAAAACTGTTTTTT
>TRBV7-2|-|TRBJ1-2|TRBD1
CASSLIDRGPSYGYTF
TGTGCCAGCAGCTTAATCGACAGGGGCCCTAGCTATGGCTACACCTTC
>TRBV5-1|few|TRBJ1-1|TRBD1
CASSLGTGENTEAFF
TGCGCCAGCAGCTTGGGGACAGGGGAGAACACTGAAGCTTTCTTT
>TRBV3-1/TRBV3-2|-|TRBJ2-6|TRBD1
CASSQGGTGNNVLTF
TGTGCCAGCAGCCAAGGAGGGACAGGGAACAACGTCCTGACTTTC
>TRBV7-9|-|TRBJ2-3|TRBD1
CASSLNQGALADTQYF
TGTGCCAGCAGCTTAAACCAGGGGGCCCTGGCAGATACGCAGTATTTT
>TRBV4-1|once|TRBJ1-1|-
CASSSIHRPGKAFF
TGCGCCAGCAGCTCAATCCATAGGCCGGGGAAAGCTTTCTTT
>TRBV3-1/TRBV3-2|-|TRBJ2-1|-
CASSPMEGATYNEQFF
TGTGCCAGCAGTCCCATGGAGGGGGCAACCTACAATGAGCAGTTCTTC
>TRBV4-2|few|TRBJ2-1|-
CASSQELAGQREQFF
TGTGCCAGCAGCCAAGAGCTTGCCGGACAACGTGAGCAGTTCTTC
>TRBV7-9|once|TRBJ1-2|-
CASSPGGLNYGYTF
TGTGCCAGCAGTCCCGGGGGGCTTAACTATGGCTACACCTTC
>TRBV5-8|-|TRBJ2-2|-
CASSFGAGETGELFF
TGTGCCAGCAGCTTTGGGGCAGGGGAAACCGGGGAGCTGTTTTTT
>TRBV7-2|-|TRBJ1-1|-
CASSLGRVNLNTEAFF
TGTGCCAGCAGCTTAGGCAGGGTAAACCTGAACACTGAAGCTTTCTTT
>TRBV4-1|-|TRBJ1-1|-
CASSQVAGGTLEAFF
TGCGCCAGCAGCCAAGTCGCCGGGGGGACTCTTGAAGCTTTCTTT
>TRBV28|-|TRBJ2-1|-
CASSPDPSGNEQFF
TGTGCCAGCAGCCCCGACCCAAGCGGGAATGAGCAGTTCTTC
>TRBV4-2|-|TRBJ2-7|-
CASSAQTRDLYEQYF
TGTGCCAGCAGCGCCCAAACTAGGGATCTCTACGAGCAGTACTTC
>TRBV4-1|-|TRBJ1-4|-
CASSQLHQRDSRNEKLFF
TGCGCCAGCAGCCAACTCCATCAGAGGGACTCGCGGAATGAAAAACTGTTTTTT
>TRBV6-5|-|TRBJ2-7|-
CASRETGTYEQYF
TGTGCCAGCAGAGAGACGGGGACCTACGAGCAGTACTTC
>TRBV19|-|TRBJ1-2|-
CASSNTGVYGYTF
TGTGCCAGTAGCAACACGGGAGTGTATGGCTACACCTTC
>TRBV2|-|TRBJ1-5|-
CASSNYRARGDQPQHF
TGTGCCAGCAGTAACTACAGAGCCCGGGGGGATCAGCCCCAGCATTTT
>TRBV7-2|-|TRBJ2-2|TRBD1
CASSLGQGDTGELFF
TGTGCCAGCAGCTTAGGACAGGGCGACACCGGGGAGCTGTTTTTT
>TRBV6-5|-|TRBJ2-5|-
CASQRQGQETQYF
TGTGCCAGTCAGAGGCAGGGACAAGAGACCCAGTACTTC
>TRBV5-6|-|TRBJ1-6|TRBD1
CASSQQGTLGSPLHF
TGTGCCAGCAGCCAACAGGGGACTCTTGGTTCACCCCTCCACTTT
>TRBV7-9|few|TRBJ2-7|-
CASSLEMAGNSYEQYF
TGTGCCAGCAGCTTAGAGATGGCAGGAAACTCCTACGAGCAGTACTTC
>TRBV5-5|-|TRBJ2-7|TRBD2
CASSLESGGGGYEQYF
TGTGCCAGCAGCTTGGAGAGCGGGGGGGGTGGCTACGAGCAGTACTTC
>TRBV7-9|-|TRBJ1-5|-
CASSLGTANQPQHF
TGTGCCAGCAGCTTAGGGACAGCGAATCAGCCCCAGCATTTT
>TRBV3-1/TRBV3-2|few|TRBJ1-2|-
CASSQVGQQGYTF
TGTGCCAGCAGCCAAGTAGGACAGCAGGGCTACACCTTC
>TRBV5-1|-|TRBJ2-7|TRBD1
CASSLAADRVGYEQYF
TGCGCCAGCAGCTTGGCCGCGGACAGGGTCGGCTACGAGCAGTACTTC
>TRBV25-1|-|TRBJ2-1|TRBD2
CASSEGGVNNEQFF
TGTGCCAGCAGTGAGGGGGGGGTAAACAATGAGCAGTTCTTC
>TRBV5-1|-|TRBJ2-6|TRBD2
CASSLVGSGGATGANVLTF
TGCGCCAGCAGCTTGGTTGGTAGCGGGGGGGCCACTGGGGCCAACGTCCTGACTTTC
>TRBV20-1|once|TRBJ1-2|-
CSAATGYGYTF
TGCAGTGCCGCTACCGGGTATGGCTACACCTTC
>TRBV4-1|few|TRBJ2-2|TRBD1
CASSQRDRGTGELFF
TGCGCCAGCAGCCAACGGGACAGGGGGACCGGGGAGCTGTTTTTT
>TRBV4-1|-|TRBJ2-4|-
CASSQGSGEAKNIQYF
TGCGCCAGCAGCCAAGGGTCGGGGGAAGCCAAAAACATTCAGTACTTC
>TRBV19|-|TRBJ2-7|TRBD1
CASRDRSSYEQYF
TGTGCCAGTAGGGACAGGAGCTCCTACGAGCAGTACTTC
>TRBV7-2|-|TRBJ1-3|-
CASSPRAGNTIYF
TGTGCCAGCAGCCCGCGTGCCGGAAACACCATATATTTT
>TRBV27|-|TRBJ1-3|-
CASSPRGSSGNTIYF
TGTGCCAGCAGCCCACGAGGCTCCTCTGGAAACACCATATATTTT
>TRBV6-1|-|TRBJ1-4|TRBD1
CASSEDRVTEKLFF
TGTGCCAGCAGTGAGGACAGGGTTACTGAAAAACTGTTTTTT
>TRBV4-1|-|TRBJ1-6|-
CASSQDTGYSYNSPLHF
TGCGCCAGCAGCCAAGATACGGGATACTCCTATAATTCACCCCTCCACTTT
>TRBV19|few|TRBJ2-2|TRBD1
CASNRPGTANTGELFF
TGTGCCAGTAACCGACCTGGGACAGCGAACACCGGGGAGCTGTTTTTT
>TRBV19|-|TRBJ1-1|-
CASSIGGEAFF
TGTGCCAGTAGTATCGGAGGTGAAGCTTTCTTT
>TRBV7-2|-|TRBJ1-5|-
CASSLTRVSGYQPQHF
TGTGCCAGCAGCTTAACGCGTGTGTCGGGATATCAGCCCCAGCATTTT